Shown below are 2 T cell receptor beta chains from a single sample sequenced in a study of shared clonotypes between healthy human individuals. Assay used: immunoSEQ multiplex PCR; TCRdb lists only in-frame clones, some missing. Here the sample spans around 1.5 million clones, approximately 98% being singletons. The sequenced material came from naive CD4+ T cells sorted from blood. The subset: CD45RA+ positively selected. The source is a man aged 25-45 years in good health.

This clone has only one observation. The CDR3 DNA reads as TGTGCCAGCAGTTTGTCCATGCCCCTCGAGCAGTACTTC. This encodes CASSLSMPLEQYF. This chain connects TRBV28 to TRBJ2-7; D not resolved. This CDR3 has 13 amino acids. The V end was cut by 3 bases, the J end by 6 bases, with 12 bases between. Germline V gene sequence: CDR1 MDHEN, CDR2 SYDVKM.

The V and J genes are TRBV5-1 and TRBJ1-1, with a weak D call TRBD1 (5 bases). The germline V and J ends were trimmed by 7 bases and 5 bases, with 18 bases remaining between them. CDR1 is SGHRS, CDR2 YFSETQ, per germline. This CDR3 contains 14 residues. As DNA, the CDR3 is TGCGCCAGCTCAGGGACCATGATTGGGACTGAAGCTTTCTTT. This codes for CASSGTMIGTEAFF.